Shown below are 25 T cell receptor beta chains from a single sample sequenced in a study of CD8 T cells in ankylosing spondylitis. TCRdb used MiXCR to reprocess the 5' RACE reads, holding one entry per CDR3 protein. The data show around 180,000 distinct CDR3 sequences, 15% to 20% seen once. Input material: blood, either unsorted or a sorted T cell fraction (not recorded which). These receptor sequences come from a male donor aged 10-29 years with ankylosing spondylitis or in good health (not recorded which).

In this sample, this clonotype turned up many times. The V gene is TRBV12-3 or TRBV12-4, the J gene TRBJ1-5, with unresolved D. The CDR3 loop spans 13 amino acids. Trimming removed 5 bases from V and 4 bases from J, with 9 bases in between. The DNA for the CDR3 is TGTGCCAGCAGTGGAAAAGGGAATCAGCCCCAGCATTTT. Its protein product is CASSGKGNQPQHF.

This clonotype has ten or more counts. V is TRBV11-3 and J is TRBJ2-1, with D perhaps matching TRBD1 (5 bases). Germline CDR1 is SGHNT and CDR2 is YENEEA. The CDR3 length is 14 residues. Trimming took 1 base from V and 7 from J, leaving 11 bases between them. The DNA of the CDR3 is TGTGCCAGCAGCTTAGTACAGGTGGAGAATGAGCAGTTCTTC. Its translation: CASSLVQVENEQFF. The variable domain in full, completed from reference TRBV11-3 and TRBJ2-1, reads EAGVVQSPRYKIIEKKQPVAFWCNPISGHNTLYWYLQNLGQGPELLIRYENEEAVDDSQLPKDRFSAERLKGVDSTLKIQPAELGDSAVYLCASSLVQVENEQFFGPGTRLTVL.

This clonotype was seen many times. The chain recombines TRBV28 with TRBJ2-1; perhaps TRBD2 as D (6 bases). Germline assignment: CDR1 MDHEN and CDR2 SYDVKM. V was trimmed by 11 bases and J by 6 bases, leaving 20 bases between them. This CDR3 spans 14 amino acids. The CDR3 sequence: CAGSRGIGPNEQFF. The CDR3 coding sequence is TGTGCCGGAAGCCGGGGGATTGGTCCCAATGAGCAGTTCTTC.

This clonotype was seen many times. V usage is TRBV7-2 and J usage is TRBJ1-1; D unresolved. CDR3 length: 15 residues. The germline V and J ends were trimmed by 2 bases and 0 bases, with 10 bases remaining between them. Germline V gene data show CDR1 as SGHTA and CDR2 as FQGNSA. The CDR3 nucleotides are TGTGCCAGCAGCTTACGCGGCAGAGTGAACACTGAAGCTTTCTTT. Its protein is CASSLRGRVNTEAFF.

This clonotype was seen ten or more times. This chain connects TRBV5-1 to TRBJ2-2; 7 bases fit TRBD1. CDR1 is SGHRS, CDR2 YFSETQ, per germline. The CDR3 runs 15 residues. J was trimmed by 5 bases and V by 5 bases; bases with no gene match: 9. For the CDR3, the DNA is TGCGCCAGCAGTTTGAACAGGGGCAGTACCGGGGAGCTGTTTTTT. Protein product: CASSLNRGSTGELFF.

This clonotype was counted a few times. V and J are TRBV20-1 and TRBJ2-3; 8 nucleotides agree with TRBD2. V dropped 1 base and J dropped 8; count of bases not matched to a gene: 5. Germline-derived CDR1 and CDR2 are DFQATT and SNEGSKA (reference sequence). The CDR3 sequence is 13 residues long. For the CDR3, the DNA is TGCAGTGCTAGAGTTGGGCGGGAGGCTACGCAGTATTTT. Residues: CSARVGREATQYF.

This sequence joins TRBV10-3 and TRBJ2-7; 9 bases agree with TRBD1. Germline CDR1 ENHRY, CDR2 SYGVKD. V trimming: 8 bases; J trimming: 4 bases; junction bases outside the gene matches: 3. The CDR3 is 12 amino acids. The CDR3: CAIGGTGYEQYF. In DNA form, the CDR3 reads TGTGCCATCGGCGGGACAGGGTACGAGCAGTACTTC.

There are many counts of this clonotype. This chain uses TRBV6-2 or TRBV6-3 with TRBJ2-7; no clear D gene. Trimming stripped 4 bases from V and 4 bases from J, with 5 bases between. The CDR3 sequence is 11 residues long. Germline CDR1 is MNHEY and CDR2 is SVGEGT. The CDR3 protein is CASSSLYEQYF. CDR3 DNA sequence: TGTGCCAGCAGTTCTCTATACGAGCAGTACTTC.

The table lists this clonotype with a few counts. The rearrangement links TRBV29-1 to TRBJ2-7; 8 bases match TRBD1. The CDR3 has 14 residues. Germline lookup yields CDR1 SQVTM and CDR2 ANQGSEA. V lost 4 bases to trimming and J lost 3 bases; unmatched junction nucleotides: 8. CDR3 DNA: TGCAGCGTTGGTGGTGGACAGGGCGACTACGAGCAGTACTTC. It yields the protein CSVGGGQGDYEQYF.

This clonotype has a count of ten or more. The chain recombines TRBV5-1 with TRBJ1-2; weak D call: TRBD1 (5 bases). The V end lost 0 bases, the J end lost 6 bases, and 9 bases lay between the germline ends. This CDR3 has 13 residues. Germline loops: CDR1 SGHRS, CDR2 YFSETQ. The CDR3 sequence is CASSLDRSNGYTF. CDR3 bases: TGCGCCAGCAGCTTGGACAGGTCTAATGGCTACACCTTC. Based on the CDR3 plus reference TRBV5-1 and TRBJ1-2, the full variable domain is KAGVTQTPRYLIKTRGQQVTLSCSPISGHRSVSWYQQTPGQGLQFLFEYFSETQRNKGNFPGRFSGRQFSNSRSEMNVSTLELGDSALYLCASSLDRSNGYTFGSGTRLTVV.

As for this clonotype: Its ends do not fully match the called genes, so a read error is possible. The chain couples TRBV27 to TRBJ1-5; D may be TRBD1 (5 bases). CDR1 and CDR2 (germline): MNHEY, SMNVEV (reference sequence). The CDR3 contains 15 residues. CDR3 DNA sequence: TGTGCCAGCAGAGCAGGGATTAAAAGCAATCAGCCCCAGCTTTTT. Its translation is CASRAGIKSNQPQLF.

This clonotype was recorded many times. This chain uses TRBV5-1 with TRBJ2-3, with D perhaps matching TRBD2 (5 bases). The V end lost 2 bases, the J end lost 2 bases, and 12 bases lay between the germline ends. Germline values: CDR1 SGHRS, CDR2 YFSETQ. The CDR3 contains 15 residues. The CDR3 sequence: CASSLSGKPTDTQYF. CDR3 DNA sequence: TGCGCCAGCAGCTTATCCGGGAAACCCACAGATACGCAGTATTTT.

This clonotype was recorded at least ten times. The J gene is TRBJ1-1, the V gene TRBV12-3 or TRBV12-4, with D possibly TRBD1 on 5 matching bases. The CDR3 consists of 15 residues. Trimming removed 2 bases at V and 4 bases at J, with 14 bases between. CDR3 loop: CASSLLGDSSTEAFF. The CDR3 nucleotides read TGTGCCAGCAGTTTACTAGGGGACTCCTCCACTGAAGCTTTCTTT.

This clonotype was seen ten or more times. The chain couples TRBV7-9 to TRBJ2-3, with a possible D match to TRBD1 (6 bases). This CDR3 is built from 13 residues. V was shortened by 2 bases and J by 4 bases, with 7 bases between the two germline ends. Per the germline V gene, CDR1 is SEHNR and CDR2 is FQNEAQ (reference sequence). The CDR3: CASSLTGSDTQYF. The CDR3 DNA reads TGTGCCAGCAGCTTAACAGGGTCAGATACGCAGTATTTT.

This clonotype was counted ten times or more. The gene calls are TRBV7-9 and TRBJ1-1; tentative D call: TRBD1 (6 bases). The CDR3 contains 14 residues. CDR1 is SEHNR and CDR2 is FQNEAQ in the germline V gene (reference sequence). V was trimmed by 8 bases and J by 6 bases, leaving 19 bases between them. The CDR3 spells CASGKTGLIPEAFF. CDR3 sequence (DNA): TGTGCCAGCGGAAAAACAGGGTTGATACCTGAAGCTTTCTTT.

This clonotype was observed at least ten times. This sequence joins TRBV29-1 and TRBJ1-5; TRBD1 might be the D (5 bases). V was shortened by 6 bases and J by 5 bases, with 14 bases between the two germline ends. Per the germline V gene, CDR1 is SQVTM and CDR2 is ANQGSEA. The CDR3 contains 13 residues. This CDR3 is CSVAGSGDQPQHF. CDR3 in DNA: TGCAGCGTCGCAGGGTCTGGGGATCAGCCCCAGCATTTT.

This chain uses TRBV18 with TRBJ2-2; D is unclear. The CDR3 covers 13 residues. Trimming removed 2 bases from V and 6 bases from J, with 7 bases in between. Germline V gives CDR1 KGHSH, CDR2 LQKENI. This chain's CDR3 is CASSPTLAGELFF. As DNA, the CDR3 is TGTGCCAGCTCACCAACGTTGGCCGGGGAGCTGTTTTTT.

This clonotype was counted ten times or more. The CDR3 is CASSRPFGSDNEQFF. The DNA for the CDR3 is TGTGCCAGCAGCCGTCCTTTCGGGTCGGACAATGAGCAGTTCTTC. The V gene is TRBV7-2, the J gene TRBJ2-1, with no clear D. V was cut by 5 bases and J by 5 bases, with 16 bases left in between. The CDR3 loop spans 15 amino acids. Per the germline V gene, CDR1 is SGHTA and CDR2 is FQGNSA.

The V call is TRBV4-3, the J call TRBJ1-4; maybe TRBD1 (6 bases). This CDR3 contains 17 residues. Trimming cost V 1 base and J 3 bases, with 15 bases left between them. Germline CDR1 LGHNA, CDR2 YSLEER. CDR3 amino acids: CASSQASRGGSNEKLFF. The CDR3 DNA sequence: TGCGCCAGCAGCCAAGCGTCGAGGGGGGGGTCTAATGAAAAACTGTTTTTT.

This clonotype was detected many times. V is TRBV23-1 and J is TRBJ2-5; 7 nucleotides match TRBD1. TRBV23-1 counts as an open reading frame of uncertain function. V lost 0 bases, J lost 4 bases, and 8 bases stayed unmatched. The CDR3 runs to 16 residues. As DNA, the CDR3 is TGCGCCAGCAGTCAATCGATGGGTCAGGGGGTAGAGACCCAGTACTTC. Translating it yields CASSQSMGQGVETQYF.

In this sample, this clonotype turned up many times. This rearrangement joins TRBV7-2 to TRBJ2-7; unclear D gene. CDR1 is SGHTA and CDR2 is FQGNSA in the germline V gene. V dropped 4 bases and J dropped 0 bases, with 4 bases sitting between them. There are 12 residues in the CDR3. DNA for the CDR3: TGTGCCAGCAGCTCCGCCTCCTACGAGCAGTACTTC. The encoded protein is CASSSASYEQYF.

The table lists this clonotype with many counts. The gene calls are TRBV6-1 and TRBJ1-5; 9 bases match TRBD1. The CDR3 contains 13 residues. Germline V gene data show CDR1 as MNHNS and CDR2 as SASEGT. Trimming removed 10 bases from V and 5 bases from J; junction bases left unmatched: 6. The CDR3 nucleotides read TGTGCCACCTGGACAGGGGAGCATCAGCCCCAGCATTTT. It codes for CATWTGEHQPQHF.

This clonotype occurred a few times. V gene TRBV20-1 combines with J gene TRBJ2-1, with 8 positions matching TRBD2. This CDR3 contains 15 residues. The V gene's germline CDR1 is DFQATT and CDR2 SNEGSKA (reference sequence). V was pared by 3 bases and J by 5 bases, with 9 bases of the junction left unmatched. CDR3 amino acids: CSASWLAGVDNEQFF. CDR3 DNA: TGCAGTGCTAGTTGGCTAGCGGGTGTTGACAATGAGCAGTTCTTC.

This clonotype was picked up many times. V gene TRBV20-1 combines with J gene TRBJ1-6; D remains unclear. V was trimmed by 6 bases and J by 7 bases, leaving 22 bases between them. The CDR3 contains 16 residues. Germline V gene data show CDR1 as DFQATT and CDR2 as SNEGSKA (reference sequence). For the CDR3, the DNA is TGCAGTGCGCGACTGACCGGGAGCTCGGGGAATTCACCCCTCCACTTT. This encodes CSARLTGSSGNSPLHF.

This clonotype was seen ten or more times. The CDR3 here is CSARSRSVQPQHF. The CDR3 DNA sequence: TGCAGTGCTAGATCCCGCAGTGTTCAGCCCCAGCATTTT. V and J are TRBV20-1 and TRBJ1-5; D is unclear. CDR3 length: 13 amino acids. Trimming removed 2 bases from V and 6 bases from J, with 11 bases in between. CDR1 and CDR2 from the germline V gene are DFQATT and SNEGSKA (reference sequence).